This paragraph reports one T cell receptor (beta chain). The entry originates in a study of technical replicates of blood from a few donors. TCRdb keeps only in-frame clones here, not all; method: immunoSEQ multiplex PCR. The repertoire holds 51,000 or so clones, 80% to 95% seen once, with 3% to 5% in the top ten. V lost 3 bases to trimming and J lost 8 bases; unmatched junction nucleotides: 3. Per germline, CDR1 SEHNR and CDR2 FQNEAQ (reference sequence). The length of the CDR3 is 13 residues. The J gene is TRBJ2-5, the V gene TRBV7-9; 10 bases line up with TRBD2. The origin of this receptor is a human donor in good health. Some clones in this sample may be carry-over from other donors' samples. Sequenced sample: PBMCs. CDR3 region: CASSFGLADTQYF. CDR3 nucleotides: TGTGCCAGCAGCTTTGGACTAGCGGACACCCAGTACTTC.